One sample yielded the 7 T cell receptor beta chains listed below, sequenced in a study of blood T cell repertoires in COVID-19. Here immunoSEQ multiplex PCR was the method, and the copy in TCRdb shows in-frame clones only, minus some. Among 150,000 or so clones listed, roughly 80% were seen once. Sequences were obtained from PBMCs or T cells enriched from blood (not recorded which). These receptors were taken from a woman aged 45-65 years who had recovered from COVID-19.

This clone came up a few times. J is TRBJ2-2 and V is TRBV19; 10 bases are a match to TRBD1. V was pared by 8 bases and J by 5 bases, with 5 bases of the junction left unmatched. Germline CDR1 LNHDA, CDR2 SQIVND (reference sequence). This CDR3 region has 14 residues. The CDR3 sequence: CASGRQGATGELFF. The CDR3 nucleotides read TGTGCCAGTGGGCGACAGGGGGCGACCGGGGAGCTGTTTTTT.

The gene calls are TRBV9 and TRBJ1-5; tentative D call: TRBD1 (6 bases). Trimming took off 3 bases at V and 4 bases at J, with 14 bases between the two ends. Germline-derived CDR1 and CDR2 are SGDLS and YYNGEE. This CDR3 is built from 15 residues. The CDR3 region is CASSEGGAENQPQHF. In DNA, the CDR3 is TGTGCCAGCAGCGAGGGGGGGGCAGAGAATCAGCCCCAGCATTTT.

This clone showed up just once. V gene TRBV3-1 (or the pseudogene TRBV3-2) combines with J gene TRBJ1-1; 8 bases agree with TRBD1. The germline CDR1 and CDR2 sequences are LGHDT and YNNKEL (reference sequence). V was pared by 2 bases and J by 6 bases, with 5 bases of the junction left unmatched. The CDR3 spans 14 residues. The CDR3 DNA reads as TGTGCCAGCAGCCAAAACGACAGGGGTCCTGAAGCTTTCTTT. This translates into CASSQNDRGPEAFF.

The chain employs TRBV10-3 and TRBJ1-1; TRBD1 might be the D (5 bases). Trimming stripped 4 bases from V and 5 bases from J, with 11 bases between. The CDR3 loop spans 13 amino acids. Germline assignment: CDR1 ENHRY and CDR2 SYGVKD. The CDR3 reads CAISVKGHTEAFF. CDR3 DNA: TGTGCCATCAGTGTTAAGGGGCATACTGAAGCTTTCTTT.

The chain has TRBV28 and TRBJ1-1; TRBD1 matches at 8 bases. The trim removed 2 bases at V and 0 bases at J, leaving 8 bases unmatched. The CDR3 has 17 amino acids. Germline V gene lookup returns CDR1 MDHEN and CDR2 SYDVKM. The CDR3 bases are TGTGCCAGCAGTTTAGGACAGGGTCGTACCTTGAACACTGAAGCTTTCTTT. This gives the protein CASSLGQGRTLNTEAFF.

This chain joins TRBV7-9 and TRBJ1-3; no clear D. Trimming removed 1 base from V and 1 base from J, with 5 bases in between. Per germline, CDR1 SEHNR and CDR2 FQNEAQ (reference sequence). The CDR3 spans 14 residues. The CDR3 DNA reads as TGTGCCAGCAGCTTAGACAATTCTGGAAACACCATATATTTT. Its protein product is CASSLDNSGNTIYF.

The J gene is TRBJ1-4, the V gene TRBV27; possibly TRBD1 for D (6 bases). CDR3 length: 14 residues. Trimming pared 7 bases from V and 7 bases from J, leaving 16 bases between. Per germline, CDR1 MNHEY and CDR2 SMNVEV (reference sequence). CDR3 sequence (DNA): TGTGCCAGCAAACTACAGGGCAGTACTGAAAAACTGTTTTTT. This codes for CASKLQGSTEKLFF. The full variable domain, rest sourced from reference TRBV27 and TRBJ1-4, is EAQVTQNPRYLITVTGKKLTVTCSQNMNHEYMSWYRQDPGLGLRQIYYSMNVEVTDKGDVPEGYKVSRKEKRNFPLILESPSPNQTSLYFCASKLQGSTEKLFFGSGTQLSVL.